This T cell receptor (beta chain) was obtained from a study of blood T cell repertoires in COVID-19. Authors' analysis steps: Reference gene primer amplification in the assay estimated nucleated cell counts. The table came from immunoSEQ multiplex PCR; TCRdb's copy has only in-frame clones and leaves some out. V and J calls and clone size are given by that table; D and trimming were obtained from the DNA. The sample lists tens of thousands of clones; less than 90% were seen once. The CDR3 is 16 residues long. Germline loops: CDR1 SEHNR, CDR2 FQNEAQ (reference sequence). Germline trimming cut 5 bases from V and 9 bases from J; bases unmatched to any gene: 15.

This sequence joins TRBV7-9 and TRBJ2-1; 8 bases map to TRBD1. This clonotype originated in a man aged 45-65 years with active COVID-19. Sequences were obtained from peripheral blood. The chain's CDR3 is CASSTQGTGSRGEQFF. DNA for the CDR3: TGTGCCAGCAGCACTCAAGGGACAGGATCCCGGGGTGAGCAGTTCTTC.